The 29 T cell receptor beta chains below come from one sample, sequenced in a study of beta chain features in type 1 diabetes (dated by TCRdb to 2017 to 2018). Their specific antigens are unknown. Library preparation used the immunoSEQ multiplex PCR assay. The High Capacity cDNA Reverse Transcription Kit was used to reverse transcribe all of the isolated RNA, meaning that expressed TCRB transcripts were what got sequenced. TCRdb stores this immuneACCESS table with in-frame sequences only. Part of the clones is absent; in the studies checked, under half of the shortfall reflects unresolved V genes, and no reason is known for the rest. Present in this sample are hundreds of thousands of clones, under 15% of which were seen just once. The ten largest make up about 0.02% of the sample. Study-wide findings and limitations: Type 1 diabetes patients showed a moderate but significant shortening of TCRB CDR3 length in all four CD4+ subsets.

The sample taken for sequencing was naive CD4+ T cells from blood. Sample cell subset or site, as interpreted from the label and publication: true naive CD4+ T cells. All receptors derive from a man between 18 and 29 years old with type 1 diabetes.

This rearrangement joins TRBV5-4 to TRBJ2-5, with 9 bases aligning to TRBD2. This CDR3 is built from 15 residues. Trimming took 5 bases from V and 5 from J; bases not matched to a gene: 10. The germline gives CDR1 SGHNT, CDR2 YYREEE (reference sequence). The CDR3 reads CASRAGTSMSETQYF. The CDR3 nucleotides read TGTGCCAGCAGAGCTGGGACTAGCATGTCTGAGACCCAGTACTTC.

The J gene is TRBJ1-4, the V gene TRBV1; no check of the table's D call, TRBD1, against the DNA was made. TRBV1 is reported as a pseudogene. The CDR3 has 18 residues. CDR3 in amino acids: CTSSQDSPIPDREGKLFF. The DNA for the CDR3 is TGCACCAGCAGCCAAGATTCCCCCATCCCGGACAGAGAAGGAAAACTGTTTTTT.

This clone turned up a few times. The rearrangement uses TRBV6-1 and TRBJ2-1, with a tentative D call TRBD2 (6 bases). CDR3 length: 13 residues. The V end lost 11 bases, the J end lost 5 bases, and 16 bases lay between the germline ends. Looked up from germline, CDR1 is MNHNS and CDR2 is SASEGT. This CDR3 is CAARREEDNEQFF. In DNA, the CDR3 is TGTGCCGCAAGGAGGGAGGAGGACAATGAGCAGTTCTTC.

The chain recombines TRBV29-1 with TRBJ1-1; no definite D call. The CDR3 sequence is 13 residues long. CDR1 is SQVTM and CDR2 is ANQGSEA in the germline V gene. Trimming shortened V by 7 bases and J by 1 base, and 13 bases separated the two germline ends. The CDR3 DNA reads TGCAGCGCTGGAGGAGCGCCGAACACTGAAGCTTTCTTT. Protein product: CSAGGAPNTEAFF. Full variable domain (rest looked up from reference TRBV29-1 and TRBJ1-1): SAVISQKPSRDICQRGTSLTIQCQVDSQVTMMFWYRQQPGQSLTLIATANQGSEATYESGFVIDKFPISRPNLTFSTLTVSNMSPEDSSIYLCSAGGAPNTEAFFGQGTRLTVV.

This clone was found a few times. This CDR3 reads CASSRRTYESYEQYF. The CDR3 DNA sequence: TGTGCCAGCAGTCGCAGGACATACGAATCCTACGAGCAGTACTTC. The chain links TRBV7-9 to TRBJ2-7; perhaps TRBD1 as D (5 bases). The CDR3 contains 15 residues. The ends were cut back, 6 bases at V and 1 base at J, with 16 bases in the middle. Germline values: CDR1 SEHNR, CDR2 FQNEAQ (reference sequence). Together with reference TRBV7-9 and TRBJ2-7, the CDR3 gives the full variable domain: DTGVSQNPRHKITKRGQNVTFRCDPISEHNRLYWYRQTLGQGPEFLTYFQNEAQLEKSRLLSDRFSAERPKGSFSTLEIQRTEQGDSAMYLCASSRRTYESYEQYFGPGTRLTVT.

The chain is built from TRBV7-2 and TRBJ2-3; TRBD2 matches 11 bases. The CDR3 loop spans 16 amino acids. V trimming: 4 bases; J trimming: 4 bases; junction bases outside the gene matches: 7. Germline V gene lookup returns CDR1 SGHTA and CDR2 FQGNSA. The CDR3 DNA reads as TGTGCCAGCAGCTCCGATCTAGCGGGGGGAGCAGATACGCAGTATTTT. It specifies CASSSDLAGGADTQYF. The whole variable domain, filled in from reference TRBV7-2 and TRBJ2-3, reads GAGVSQSPSNKVTEKGKDVELRCDPISGHTALYWYRQSLGQGLEFLIYFQGNSAPDKSGLPSDRFSAERTGGSVSTLTIQRTQQEDSAVYLCASSSDLAGGADTQYFGPGTRLTVL.

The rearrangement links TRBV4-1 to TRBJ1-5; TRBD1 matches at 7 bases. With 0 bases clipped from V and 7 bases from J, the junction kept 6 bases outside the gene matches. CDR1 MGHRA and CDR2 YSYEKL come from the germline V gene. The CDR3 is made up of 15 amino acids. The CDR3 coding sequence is TGCGCCAGCAGCCAAGAGATGACAGGGTCCCAGCCCCAGCATTTT. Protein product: CASSQEMTGSQPQHF.

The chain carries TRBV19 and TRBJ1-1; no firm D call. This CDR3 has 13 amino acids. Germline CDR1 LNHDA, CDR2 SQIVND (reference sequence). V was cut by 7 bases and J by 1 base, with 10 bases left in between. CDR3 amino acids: CASTVGENTEAFF. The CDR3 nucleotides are TGTGCCAGTACCGTTGGAGAGAACACTGAAGCTTTCTTT.

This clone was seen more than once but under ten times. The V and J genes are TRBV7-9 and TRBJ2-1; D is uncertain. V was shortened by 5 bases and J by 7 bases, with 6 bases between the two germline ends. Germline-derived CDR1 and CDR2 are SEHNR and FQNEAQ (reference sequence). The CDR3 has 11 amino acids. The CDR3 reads CASSPVNEQFF. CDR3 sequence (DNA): TGTGCCAGCAGCCCAGTGAATGAGCAGTTCTTC.

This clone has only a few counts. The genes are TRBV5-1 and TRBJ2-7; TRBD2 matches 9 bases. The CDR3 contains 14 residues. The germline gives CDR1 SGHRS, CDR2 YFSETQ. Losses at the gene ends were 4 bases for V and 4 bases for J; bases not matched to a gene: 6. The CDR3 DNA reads TGCGCCAGCAGCCAAGAGACTAGCGGTTACGAGCAGTACTTC. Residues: CASSQETSGYEQYF.

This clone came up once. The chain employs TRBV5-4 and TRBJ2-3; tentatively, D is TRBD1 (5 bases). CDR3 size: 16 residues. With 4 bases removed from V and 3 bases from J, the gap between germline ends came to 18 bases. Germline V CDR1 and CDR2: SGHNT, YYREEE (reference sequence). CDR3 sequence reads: CASSPSRATDTDTQYF. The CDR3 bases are TGTGCCAGCAGCCCCTCCAGGGCCACCGATACAGATACGCAGTATTTT.

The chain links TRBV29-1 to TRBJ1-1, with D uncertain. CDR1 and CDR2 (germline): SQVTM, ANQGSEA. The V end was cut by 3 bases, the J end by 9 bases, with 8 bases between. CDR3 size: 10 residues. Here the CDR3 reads CSVDSEKAFF. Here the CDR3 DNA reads TGCAGCGTTGATTCGGAGAAAGCTTTCTTT.

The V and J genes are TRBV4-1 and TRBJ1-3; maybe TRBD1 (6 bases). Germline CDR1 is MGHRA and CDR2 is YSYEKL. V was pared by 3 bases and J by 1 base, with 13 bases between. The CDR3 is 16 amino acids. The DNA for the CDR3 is TGCGCCAGCAGCCACCTGGGGGGCGCTTCTGGAAACACCATATATTTT. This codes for CASSHLGGASGNTIYF.

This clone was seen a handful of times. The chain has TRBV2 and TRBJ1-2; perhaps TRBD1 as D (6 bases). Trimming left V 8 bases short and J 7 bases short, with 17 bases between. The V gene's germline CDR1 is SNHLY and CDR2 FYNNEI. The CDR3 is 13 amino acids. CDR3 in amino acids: CASLIQGDGGYTF. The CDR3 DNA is TGTGCCAGCCTTATACAGGGAGACGGTGGCTACACCTTC.

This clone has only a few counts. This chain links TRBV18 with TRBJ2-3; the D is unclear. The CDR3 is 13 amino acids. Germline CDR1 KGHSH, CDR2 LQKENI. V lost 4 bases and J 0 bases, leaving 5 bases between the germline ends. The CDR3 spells CASSLLSTDTQYF. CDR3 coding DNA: TGTGCCAGCTCACTTCTTAGCACAGATACGCAGTATTTT.

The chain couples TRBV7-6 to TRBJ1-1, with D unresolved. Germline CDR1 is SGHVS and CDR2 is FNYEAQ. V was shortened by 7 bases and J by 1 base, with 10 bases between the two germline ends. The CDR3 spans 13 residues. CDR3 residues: CASTKKTNTEAFF. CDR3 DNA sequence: TGTGCCAGCACCAAGAAGACGAACACTGAAGCTTTCTTT. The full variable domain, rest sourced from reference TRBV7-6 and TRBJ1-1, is GAGVSQSPRYKVTKRGQDVALRCDPISGHVSLYWYRQALGQGPEFLTYFNYEAQQDKSGLPNDRFSAERPEGSISTLTIQRTEQRDSAMYRCASTKKTNTEAFFGQGTRLTVV.

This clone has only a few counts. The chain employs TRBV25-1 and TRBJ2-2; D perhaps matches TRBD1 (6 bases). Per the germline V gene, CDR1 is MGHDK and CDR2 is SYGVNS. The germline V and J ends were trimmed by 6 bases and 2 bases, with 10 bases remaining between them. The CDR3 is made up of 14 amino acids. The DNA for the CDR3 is TGTGCCAGCAGCAGGGACACAAACACCGGGGAGCTGTTTTTT. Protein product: CASSRDTNTGELFF.

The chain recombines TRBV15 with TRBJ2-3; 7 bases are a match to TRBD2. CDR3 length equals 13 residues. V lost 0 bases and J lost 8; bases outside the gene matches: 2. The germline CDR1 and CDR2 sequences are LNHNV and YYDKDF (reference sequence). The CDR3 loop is CATSRDGGGTQYF. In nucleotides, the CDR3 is TGTGCCACCAGCAGAGATGGGGGGGGTACGCAGTATTTT.

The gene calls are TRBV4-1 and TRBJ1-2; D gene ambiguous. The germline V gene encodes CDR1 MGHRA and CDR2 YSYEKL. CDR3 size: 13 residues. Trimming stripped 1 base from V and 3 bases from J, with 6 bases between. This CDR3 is CASSQGVDYGYTF. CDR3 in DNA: TGCGCCAGCAGCCAAGGGGTTGACTATGGCTACACCTTC.

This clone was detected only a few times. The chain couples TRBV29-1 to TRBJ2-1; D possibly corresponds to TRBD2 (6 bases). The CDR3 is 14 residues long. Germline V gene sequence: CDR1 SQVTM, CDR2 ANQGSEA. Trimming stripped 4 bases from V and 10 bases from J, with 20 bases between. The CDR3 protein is CSVALDRGLREQFF. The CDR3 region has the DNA TGCAGCGTTGCCCTGGACCGGGGGTTAAGGGAGCAGTTCTTC.

CDR3 residues: CASSLAGAVSYNEQFF. As DNA, the CDR3 is TGTGCCAGCAGCTTAGCAGGGGCTGTCTCCTACAATGAGCAGTTCTTC. The chain couples TRBV7-2 to TRBJ2-1; maybe TRBD1 (5 bases). CDR3 length: 16 residues. With 0 bases removed from V and 0 bases from J, the gap between germline ends came to 9 bases. In germline, CDR1 is SGHTA, CDR2 FQGNSA.

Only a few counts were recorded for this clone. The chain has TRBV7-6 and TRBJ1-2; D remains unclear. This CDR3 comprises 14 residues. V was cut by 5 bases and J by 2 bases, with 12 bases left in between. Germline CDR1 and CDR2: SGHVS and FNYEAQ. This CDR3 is CASSPLGRNYGYTF. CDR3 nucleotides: TGTGCCAGCAGCCCCCTAGGCCGAAACTATGGCTACACCTTC.

CDR3 protein: CSVTQAGGPQETQYF. The CDR3 DNA reads as TGCAGCGTTACCCAAGCGGGGGGGCCCCAAGAGACCCAGTACTTC. The rearrangement joins TRBV29-1 to TRBJ2-5; 10 bases are a match to TRBD2. CDR1 is SQVTM and CDR2 is ANQGSEA in the germline V gene. Trimming cost V 5 bases and J 1 base; bases outside gene matches: 7. The CDR3 totals 15 residues.

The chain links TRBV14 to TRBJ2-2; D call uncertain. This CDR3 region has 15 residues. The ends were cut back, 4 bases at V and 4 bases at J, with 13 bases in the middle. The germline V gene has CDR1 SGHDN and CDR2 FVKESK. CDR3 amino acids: CASSPVPSSTGELFF. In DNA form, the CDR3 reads TGTGCCAGCAGCCCCGTACCGTCGAGCACCGGGGAGCTGTTTTTT.

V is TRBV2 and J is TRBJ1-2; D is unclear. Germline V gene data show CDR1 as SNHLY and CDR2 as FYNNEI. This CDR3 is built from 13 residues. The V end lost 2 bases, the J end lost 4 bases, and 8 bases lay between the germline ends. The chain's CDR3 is CASSERSFYGYTF. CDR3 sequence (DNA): TGTGCCAGCAGTGAAAGAAGTTTCTATGGCTACACCTTC.

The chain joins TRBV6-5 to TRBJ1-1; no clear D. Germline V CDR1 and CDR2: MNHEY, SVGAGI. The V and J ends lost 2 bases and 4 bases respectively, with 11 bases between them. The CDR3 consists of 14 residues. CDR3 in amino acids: CASSYPGSSTEAFF. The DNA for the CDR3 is TGTGCCAGCAGTTACCCGGGAAGTTCCACTGAAGCTTTCTTT.

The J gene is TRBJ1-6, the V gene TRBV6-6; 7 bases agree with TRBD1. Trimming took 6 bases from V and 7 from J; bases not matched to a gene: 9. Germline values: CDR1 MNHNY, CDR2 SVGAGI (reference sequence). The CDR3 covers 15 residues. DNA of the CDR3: TGTGCCAGCAGCCTCCCCGGGACAGACAATTCACCCCTCCACTTT. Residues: CASSLPGTDNSPLHF.

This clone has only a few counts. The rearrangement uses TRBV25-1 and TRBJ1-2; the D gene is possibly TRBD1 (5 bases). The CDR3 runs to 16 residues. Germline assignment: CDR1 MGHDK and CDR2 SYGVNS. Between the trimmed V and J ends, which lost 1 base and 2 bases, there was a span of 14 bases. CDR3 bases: TGTGCCAGCAGTGAATCCCCAGGGAACCCGAACTATGGCTACACCTTC. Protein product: CASSESPGNPNYGYTF.

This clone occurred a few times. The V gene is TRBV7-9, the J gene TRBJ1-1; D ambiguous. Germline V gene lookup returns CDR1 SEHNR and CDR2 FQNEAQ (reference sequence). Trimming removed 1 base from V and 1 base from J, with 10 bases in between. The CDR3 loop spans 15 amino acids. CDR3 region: CASSLGPGENTEAFF. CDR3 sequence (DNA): TGTGCCAGCAGCTTAGGGCCAGGAGAGAACACTGAAGCTTTCTTT. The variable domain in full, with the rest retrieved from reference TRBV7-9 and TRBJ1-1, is DTGVSQNPRHKITKRGQNVTFRCDPISEHNRLYWYRQTLGQGPEFLTYFQNEAQLEKSRLLSDRFSAERPKGSFSTLEIQRTEQGDSAMYLCASSLGPGENTEAFFGQGTRLTVV.